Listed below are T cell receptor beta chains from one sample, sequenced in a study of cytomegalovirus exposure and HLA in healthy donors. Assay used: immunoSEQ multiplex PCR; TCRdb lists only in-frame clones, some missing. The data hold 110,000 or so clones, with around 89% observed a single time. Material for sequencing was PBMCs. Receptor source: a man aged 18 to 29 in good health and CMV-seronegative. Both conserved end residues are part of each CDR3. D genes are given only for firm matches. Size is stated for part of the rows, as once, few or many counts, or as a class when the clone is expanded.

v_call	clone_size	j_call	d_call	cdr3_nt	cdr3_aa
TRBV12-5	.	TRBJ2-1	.	TGTGCTAGTGCCGCGGGACAGACCTACAATGAGCAGTTCTTC	CASAAGQTYNEQFF
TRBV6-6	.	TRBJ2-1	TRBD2	TGTGCCAGCAGTTACAAAGCGGGGGGGCCTTATGAGCAGTTCTTC	CASSYKAGGPYEQFF
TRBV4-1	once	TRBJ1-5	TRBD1	TGCGCCAGCAGCCAACTCCCGGGACAGAGAACCTATAGCAATCAGCCCCAGCATTTT	CASSQLPGQRTYSNQPQHF
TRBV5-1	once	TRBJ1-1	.	TGCGCCAGCAGCCAGGGAAGGGACACTGAAGCTTTCTTT	CASSQGRDTEAFF
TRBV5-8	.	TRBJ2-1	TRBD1	TGTGCCAGCAGCTTGGATAGGGGACAGTACAATGAGCAGTTCTTC	CASSLDRGQYNEQFF
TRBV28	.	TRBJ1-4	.	TGTGCCAGCAGTCCCGACAGGAGGTTTTCGCAACTGTTTTTT	CASSPDRRFSQLFF
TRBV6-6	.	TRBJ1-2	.	TGTGCCAGCAGTTACGGGGCCAACTATGGCTACACCTTC	CASSYGANYGYTF
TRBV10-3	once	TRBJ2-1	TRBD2	TGTGCCATCAGTGCCTTAGCGGGAGGGCCTGATGAGCAGTTCTTC	CAISALAGGPDEQFF
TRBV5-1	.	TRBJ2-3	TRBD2	TGCGCCAGCAGCTTGGGTTCTAGCGGGAGCTTCACAGATACGCAGTATTTT	CASSLGSSGSFTDTQYF
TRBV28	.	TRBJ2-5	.	TGTGCCAGCAGAACCAGGGGCCACCCCCCGGAGACCCAGTACTTC	CASRTRGHPPETQYF
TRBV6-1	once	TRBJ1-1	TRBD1	TGTGCCAGCAGTGAAGCCTCCGGGACAGGGGACACTGAAGCTTTCTTT	CASSEASGTGDTEAFF
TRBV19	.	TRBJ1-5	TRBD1	TGTGCCAGTAGTAAGGGGACAGAGTATCAGCCCCAGCATTTT	CASSKGTEYQPQHF
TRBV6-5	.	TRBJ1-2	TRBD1	TGTGCCAGCAGGGGGGGACAGGCGAGTGGCTACACCTTC	CASRGGQASGYTF
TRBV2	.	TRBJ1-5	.	TGTGCCAGCAGGAATAGACAGGCGCTTAATCAGCCCCAGCATTTT	CASRNRQALNQPQHF
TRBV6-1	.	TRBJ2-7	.	TGTGCCAGCAGTGAAGGTCCAGGGCATTACGAGCAGTACTTC	CASSEGPGHYEQYF
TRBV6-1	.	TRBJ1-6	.	TGTGCCAGCAGCTACGGACAGAATAATTCACCCCTCCACTTT	CASSYGQNNSPLHF
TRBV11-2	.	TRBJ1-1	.	TGTGCCAGCAGCTTAGGTACCAGACGGGAGAACACTGAAGCTTTCTTT	CASSLGTRRENTEAFF
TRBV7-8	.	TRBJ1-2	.	TGTGCCAGCAGCTCCCCTTACAGACAGCCCGGTGGCTACACCTTC	CASSSPYRQPGGYTF
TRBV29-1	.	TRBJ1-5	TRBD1	TGCAGCGTTAGGGACAGGGGATCTGAAAATCAGCCCCAGCATTTT	CSVRDRGSENQPQHF
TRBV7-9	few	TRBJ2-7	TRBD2	TGTGCCAGCAGCTTAGGACTAGCGGGAGGGGCCTCCTACGAGCAGTACTTC	CASSLGLAGGASYEQYF
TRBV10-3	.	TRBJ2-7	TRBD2	TGTGCCTCACGGGCGGGGGGTGGTTACGAGCAGTACTTC	CASRAGGGYEQYF
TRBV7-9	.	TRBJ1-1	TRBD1	TGTGCCAGCAGGGACCCTCCTCGGACCCGGACAGGTTTCAACACTGAAGCTTTCTTT	CASRDPPRTRTGFNTEAFF
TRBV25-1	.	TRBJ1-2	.	TGTGCCACCCTAGGGCTAGACAGGCCCAACTATGGCTACACCTTC	CATLGLDRPNYGYTF
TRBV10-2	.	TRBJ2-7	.	TGCGCCAGCAGTGCCCGCTACGAGCAGTACTTC	CASSARYEQYF
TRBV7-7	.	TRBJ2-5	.	TGTGCCAGCAGCTTCAGGCGGGGACTCCAAGAGACCCAGTACTTC	CASSFRRGLQETQYF
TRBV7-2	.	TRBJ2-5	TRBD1	TGTGCCAGCGGACGAAGGGGACAGGGGCGAGAGACCCAGTACTTC	CASGRRGQGRETQYF
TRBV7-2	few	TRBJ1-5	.	TGTGCCAGTTCGACATGGAGCAATCAGCCCCAGCATTTT	CASSTWSNQPQHF
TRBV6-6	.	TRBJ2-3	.	TGTGCCAGCAGTTACTCGTTCCAGGGCACAGATACGCAGTATTTT	CASSYSFQGTDTQYF
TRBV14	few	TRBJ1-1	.	TGTGCCAGCACTTTGTTCCGGTTCGCTGAAGCTTTCTTT	CASTLFRFAEAFF
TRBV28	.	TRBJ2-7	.	TGTGCCAGCAGTTCGGGGGGCCAGGGTGCCTACGAGCAGTACTTC	CASSSGGQGAYEQYF
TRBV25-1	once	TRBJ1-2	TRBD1	TGTGCCAGCAGTGATGTAAGGGGACAGCCGATCGGGGGCTACACCTTC	CASSDVRGQPIGGYTF
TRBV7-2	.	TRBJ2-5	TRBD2	TGTGCCAGCAGCTCATCCACCCCGACTAGCGAACAAGAGACCCAGTACTTC	CASSSSTPTSEQETQYF